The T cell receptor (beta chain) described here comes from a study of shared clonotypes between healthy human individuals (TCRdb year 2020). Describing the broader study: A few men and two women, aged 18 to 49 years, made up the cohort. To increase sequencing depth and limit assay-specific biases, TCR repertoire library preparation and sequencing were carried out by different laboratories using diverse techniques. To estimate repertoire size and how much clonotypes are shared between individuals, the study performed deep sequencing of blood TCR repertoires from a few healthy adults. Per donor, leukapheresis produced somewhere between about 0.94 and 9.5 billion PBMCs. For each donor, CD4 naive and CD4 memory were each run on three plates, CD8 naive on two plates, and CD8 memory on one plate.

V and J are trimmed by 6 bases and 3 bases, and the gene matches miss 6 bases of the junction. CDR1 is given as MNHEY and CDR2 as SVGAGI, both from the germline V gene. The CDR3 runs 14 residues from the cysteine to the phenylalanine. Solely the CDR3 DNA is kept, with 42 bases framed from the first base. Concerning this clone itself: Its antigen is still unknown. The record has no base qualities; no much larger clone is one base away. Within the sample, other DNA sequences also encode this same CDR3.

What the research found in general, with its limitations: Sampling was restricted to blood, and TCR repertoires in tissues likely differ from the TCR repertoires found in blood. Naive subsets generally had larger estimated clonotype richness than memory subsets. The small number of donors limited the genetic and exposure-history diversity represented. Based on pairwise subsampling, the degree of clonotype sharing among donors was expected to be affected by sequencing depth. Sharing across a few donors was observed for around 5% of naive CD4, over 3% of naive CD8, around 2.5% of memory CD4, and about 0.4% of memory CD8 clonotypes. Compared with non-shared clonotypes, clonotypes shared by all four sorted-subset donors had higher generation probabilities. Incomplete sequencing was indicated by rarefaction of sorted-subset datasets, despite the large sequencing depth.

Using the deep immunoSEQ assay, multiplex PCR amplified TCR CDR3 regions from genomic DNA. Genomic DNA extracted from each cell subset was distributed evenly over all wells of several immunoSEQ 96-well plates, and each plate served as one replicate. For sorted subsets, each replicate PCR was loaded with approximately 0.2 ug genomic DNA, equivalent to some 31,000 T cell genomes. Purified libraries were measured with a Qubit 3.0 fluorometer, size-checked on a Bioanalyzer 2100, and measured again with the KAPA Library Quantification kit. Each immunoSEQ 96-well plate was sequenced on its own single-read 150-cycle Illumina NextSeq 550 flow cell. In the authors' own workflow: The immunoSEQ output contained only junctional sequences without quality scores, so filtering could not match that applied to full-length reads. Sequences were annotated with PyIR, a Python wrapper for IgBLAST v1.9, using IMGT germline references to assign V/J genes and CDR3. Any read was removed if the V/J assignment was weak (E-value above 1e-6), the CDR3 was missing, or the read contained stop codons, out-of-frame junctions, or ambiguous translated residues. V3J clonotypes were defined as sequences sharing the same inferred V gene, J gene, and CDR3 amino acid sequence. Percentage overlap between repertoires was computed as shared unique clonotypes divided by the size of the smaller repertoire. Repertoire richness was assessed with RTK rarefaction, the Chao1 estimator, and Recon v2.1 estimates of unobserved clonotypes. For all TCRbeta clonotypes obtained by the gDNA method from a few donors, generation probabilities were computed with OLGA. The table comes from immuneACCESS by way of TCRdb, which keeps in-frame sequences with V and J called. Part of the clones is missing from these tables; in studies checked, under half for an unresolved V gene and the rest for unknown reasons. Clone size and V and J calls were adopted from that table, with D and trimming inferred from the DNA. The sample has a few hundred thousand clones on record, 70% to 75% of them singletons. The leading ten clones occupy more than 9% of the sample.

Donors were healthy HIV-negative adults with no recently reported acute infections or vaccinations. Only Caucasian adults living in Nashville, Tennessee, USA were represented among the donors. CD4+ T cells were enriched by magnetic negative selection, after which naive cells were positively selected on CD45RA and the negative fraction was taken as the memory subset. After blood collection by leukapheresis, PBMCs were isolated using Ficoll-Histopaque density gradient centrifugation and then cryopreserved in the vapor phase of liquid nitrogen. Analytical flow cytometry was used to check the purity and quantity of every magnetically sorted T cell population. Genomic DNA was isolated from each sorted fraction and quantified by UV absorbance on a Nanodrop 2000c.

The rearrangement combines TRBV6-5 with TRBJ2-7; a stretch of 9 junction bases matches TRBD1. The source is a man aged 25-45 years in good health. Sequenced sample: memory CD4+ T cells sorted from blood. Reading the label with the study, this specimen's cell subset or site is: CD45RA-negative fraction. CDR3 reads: CASRLTGGGYEQYF. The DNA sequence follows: TGTGCCAGCAGGTTGACAGGGGGAGGCTACGAGCAGTACTTC.